This entry describes one T cell receptor beta chain. No antigen is known for it. Germline lookup yields CDR1 MNHNS and CDR2 SASEGT. Trimming took 6 bases from V and 2 from J; bases not matched to a gene: 2. The CDR3 spans 15 residues. The sample belongs to a study of neoadjuvant nivolumab and ipilimumab in lung cancer. The method was immunoSEQ multiplex PCR; TCRdb's version includes in-frame clones alone and lacks a portion of them. The table records 7,700 or so clones, roughly nine tenths of them present only once. Study results and limitations: Only two of four nivolumab-treated tumors gained richness and clonality by surgery. Pretherapy blood TCR richness correlated positively with resected tumor richness.

V and J are TRBV6-1 and TRBJ2-1, with TRBD2 matching over 12 bases. The sequence was obtained from an adult with non-small cell lung cancer. Some clones in this sample may be carry-over from other donors' samples. The material sequenced was tumor tissue, taken after neoadjuvant nivolumab, alone or with ipilimumab, at or shortly before surgery. This CDR3 is CASRLAGGAYNEQFF. DNA of the CDR3: TGTGCCAGCAGGCTAGCGGGAGGGGCCTACAATGAGCAGTTCTTC.